The 10 T cell receptor beta chains below come from one sample, sequenced in a study of cytomegalovirus exposure and HLA in healthy donors. PCR involved 60 Vbeta and 13 Jbeta primers. Assay: immunoSEQ multiplex PCR; the TCRdb copy retains only in-frame clones and omits some. There are fewer than 250,000 clones in the sample; 85% to 90% occur only once, and approximately 1.7% lies in the top ten. Sequencing was performed on PBMCs. All receptors derive from a woman in her late teens or twenties in good health and CMV-seronegative.

This rearrangement joins TRBV6-5 to TRBJ1-2; 8 bases map to TRBD1. CDR3 length: 14 amino acids. CDR1 MNHEY and CDR2 SVGAGI come from the germline V gene. Unmatched junction bases numbered 5, after V lost 5 bases and J lost 3 bases. This chain's CDR3 is CASSDTGGDYGYTF. The DNA for the CDR3 is TGTGCCAGCAGTGACACAGGGGGTGACTATGGCTACACCTTC.

The chain carries TRBV27 and TRBJ2-1; D ambiguous. Germline V CDR1 and CDR2: MNHEY, SMNVEV (reference sequence). The CDR3 runs to 14 residues. V was cut by 5 bases and J by 7 bases, with 15 bases left in between. For the CDR3, the DNA is TGTGCCAGCAGTCCGTTGGATACGAGGAATGAGCAGTTCTTC. It encodes CASSPLDTRNEQFF.

The J gene is TRBJ1-2, the V gene TRBV5-1, with D possibly being TRBD1 (6 bases). V dropped 1 base and J dropped 0 bases, with 13 bases sitting between them. CDR3 length: 16 amino acids. Per germline, CDR1 SGHRS and CDR2 YFSETQ. CDR3 sequence (DNA): TGCGCCAGCAGCTTGACAGGGACACACGCTAACTATGGCTACACCTTC. It codes for CASSLTGTHANYGYTF.

The gene calls are TRBV27 and TRBJ1-1; a weak D match, TRBD1 (5 bases). CDR3 length equals 14 residues. Trimming stripped 2 bases from V and 5 bases from J, with 12 bases between. The V gene's germline CDR1 is MNHEY and CDR2 SMNVEV (reference sequence). The CDR3 sequence is CASSLIPGLTEAFF. For the CDR3, the DNA is TGTGCCAGCAGTTTAATCCCAGGGCTTACTGAAGCTTTCTTT.

On this clone itself: This sample also contains other DNA sequences that code for the same CDR3. The chain recombines TRBV29-1 with TRBJ1-2; tentatively, D is TRBD1 (5 bases). The CDR3 spans 10 residues. V was cut by 4 bases and J by 8 bases, with 8 bases left in between. From germline, CDR1 is SQVTM and CDR2 ANQGSEA. This chain's CDR3 is CSVVGAGYTF. The DNA for the CDR3 is TGCAGCGTTGTAGGGGCGGGCTACACCTTC.

The chain couples TRBV5-1 to TRBJ2-1; 12 bases map to TRBD2. The V segment lost 0 bases and the J segment 7 bases; nucleotides outside the gene matches: 5. The length of the CDR3 is 16 residues. CDR1 and CDR2 (germline): SGHRS, YFSETQ. The CDR3, as DNA: TGCGCCAGCAGCTTGGGTACTAGCGGGAGGAGGAATGAGCAGTTCTTC. It yields the protein CASSLGTSGRRNEQFF.

This sequence joins TRBV5-4 and TRBJ1-2; 9 bases match TRBD1. Looked up from germline, CDR1 is SGHNT and CDR2 is YYREEE (reference sequence). J was trimmed by 5 bases and V by 2 bases; bases with no gene match: 7. This CDR3 is built from 15 residues. This CDR3 reads CASSFLLDRGYGYTF. The CDR3 DNA follows: TGTGCCAGCAGCTTCTTATTGGACAGGGGATATGGCTACACCTTC.

This clone was counted only a few times. The chain has TRBV6-1 and TRBJ2-7, with D hard to call. The CDR3 runs to 14 residues. Per germline, CDR1 MNHNS and CDR2 SASEGT. Between the trimmed V and J ends, which lost 4 bases and 9 bases, there was a span of 19 bases. The DNA for the CDR3 is TGTGCCAGCAGTGCCCCCCCGAATGATGTCGGGCAGTACTTC. Its translation: CASSAPPNDVGQYF.

The CDR3 nucleotides read TGTGCCAGCTCACCTCAAGCCCGAAAGCGGGGCCAAGAGACCCAGTACTTC. It is translated as CASSPQARKRGQETQYF. The rearrangement uses TRBV18 and TRBJ2-5; 7 positions agree with TRBD2. In germline, CDR1 is KGHSH, CDR2 LQKENI. V lost 3 bases, J lost 1 base, and 11 bases stayed unmatched. The CDR3 has 17 amino acids.

The genes are TRBV5-1 and TRBJ2-2, with D tentatively TRBD2 (5 bases). CDR3 length: 16 residues. Germline lookup yields CDR1 SGHRS and CDR2 YFSETQ. V lost 1 base, J lost 7 bases, and 17 bases lay in between. CDR3 region: CASSLSPTREGGELFF. Here the CDR3 DNA reads TGCGCCAGCAGCTTGTCGCCTACAAGAGAGGGCGGGGAGCTGTTTTTT.